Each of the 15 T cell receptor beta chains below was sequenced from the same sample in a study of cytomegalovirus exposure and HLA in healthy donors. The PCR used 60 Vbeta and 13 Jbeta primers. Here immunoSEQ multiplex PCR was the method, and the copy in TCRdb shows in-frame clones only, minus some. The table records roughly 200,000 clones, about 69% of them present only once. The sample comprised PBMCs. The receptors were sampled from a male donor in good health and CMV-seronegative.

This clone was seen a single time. Here the CDR3 reads CASSSDRGLLGPQHF. The CDR3, as DNA: TGTGCCAGCAGTTCCGACAGGGGCCTCTTGGGGCCCCAGCATTTT. The rearrangement links TRBV28 to TRBJ1-5; 8 bases line up with TRBD1. The V gene's germline CDR1 is MDHEN and CDR2 SYDVKM. The CDR3 has 15 amino acids. The junction had 11 bases not matched to a gene; V was cut back by 4 bases and J by 9 bases.

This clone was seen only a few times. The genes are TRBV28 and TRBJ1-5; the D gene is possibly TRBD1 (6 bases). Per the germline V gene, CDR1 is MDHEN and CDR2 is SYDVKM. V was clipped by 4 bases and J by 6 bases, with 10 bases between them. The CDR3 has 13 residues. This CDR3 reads CASSWGRGQPQHF. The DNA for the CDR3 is TGTGCCAGCAGTTGGGGGCGCGGTCAGCCCCAGCATTTT.

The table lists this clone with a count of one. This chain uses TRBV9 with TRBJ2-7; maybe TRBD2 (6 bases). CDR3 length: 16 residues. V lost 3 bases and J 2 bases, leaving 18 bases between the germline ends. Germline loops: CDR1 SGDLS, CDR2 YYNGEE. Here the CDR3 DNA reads TGTGCCAGCAGCGCAGGAGGGACGGCCGGGCCCTACGAGCAGTACTTC. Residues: CASSAGGTAGPYEQYF.

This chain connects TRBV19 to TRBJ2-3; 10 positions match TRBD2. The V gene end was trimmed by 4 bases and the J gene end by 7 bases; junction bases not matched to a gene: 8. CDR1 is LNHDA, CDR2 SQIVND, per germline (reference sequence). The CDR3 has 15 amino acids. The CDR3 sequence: CASSTRLAGQNTQYF. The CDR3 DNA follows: TGTGCCAGTAGTACTCGACTAGCGGGTCAGAATACGCAGTATTTT. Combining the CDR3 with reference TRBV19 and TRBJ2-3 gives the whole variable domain DGGITQSPKYLFRKEGQNVTLSCEQNLNHDAMYWYRQDPGQGLRLIYYSQIVNDFQKGDIAEGYSVSREKKESFPLTVTSAQKNPTAFYLCASSTRLAGQNTQYFGPGTRLTVL.

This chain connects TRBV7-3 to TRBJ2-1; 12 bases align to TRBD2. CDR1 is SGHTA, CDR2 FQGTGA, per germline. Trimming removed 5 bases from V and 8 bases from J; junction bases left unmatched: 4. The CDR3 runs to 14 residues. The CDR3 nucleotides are TGTGCCAGCAGCCGGACTAGCGGGGCCGATGAGCAGTTCTTC. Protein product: CASSRTSGADEQFF.

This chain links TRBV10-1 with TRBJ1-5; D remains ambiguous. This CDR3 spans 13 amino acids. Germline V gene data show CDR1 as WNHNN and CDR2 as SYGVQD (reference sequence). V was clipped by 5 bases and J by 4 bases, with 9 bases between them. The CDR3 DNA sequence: TGCGCCAGCAGTCCCAGAGGGAATCAGCCCCAGCATTTT. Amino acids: CASSPRGNQPQHF.

CDR3 loop: CASSLGTGGAGSTDTQYF. CDR3 nucleotides: TGTGCCAGCAGCTTAGGAACAGGGGGCGCAGGTAGCACAGATACGCAGTATTTT. The chain combines TRBV7-2 with TRBJ2-3, with 9 bases that match TRBD1. V gave up 1 base and J gave up 0 bases; unmatched junction bases: 8. CDR1 and CDR2 (germline): SGHTA, FQGNSA. CDR3 size: 18 residues.

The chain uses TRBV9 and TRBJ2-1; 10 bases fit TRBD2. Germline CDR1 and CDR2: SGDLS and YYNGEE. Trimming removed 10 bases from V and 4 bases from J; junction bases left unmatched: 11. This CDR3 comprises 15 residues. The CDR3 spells CASGVAGGGYNEQFF. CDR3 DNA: TGTGCCTCCGGGGTAGCGGGGGGAGGGTACAATGAGCAGTTCTTC.

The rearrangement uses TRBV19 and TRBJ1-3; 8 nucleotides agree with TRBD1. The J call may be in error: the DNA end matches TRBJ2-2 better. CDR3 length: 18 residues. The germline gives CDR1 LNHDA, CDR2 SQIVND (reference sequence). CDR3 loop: CASSISLVTGEEAGELFF. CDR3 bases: TGTGCCAGTAGTATATCGTTGGTGACAGGGGAAGAAGCCGGGGAGCTGTTTTTT.

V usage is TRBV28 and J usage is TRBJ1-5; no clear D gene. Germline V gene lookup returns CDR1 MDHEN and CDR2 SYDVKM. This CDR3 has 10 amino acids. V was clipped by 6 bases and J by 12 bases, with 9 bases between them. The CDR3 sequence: CASSRRVQHF. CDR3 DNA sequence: TGTGCCAGCAGCCGGCGGGTCCAGCATTTT.

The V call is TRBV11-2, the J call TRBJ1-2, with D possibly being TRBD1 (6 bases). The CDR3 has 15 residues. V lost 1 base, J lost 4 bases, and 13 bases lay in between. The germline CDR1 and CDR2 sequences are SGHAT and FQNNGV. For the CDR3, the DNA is TGTGCCAGCAGCTTAGTTCTACGGACAGCCTATGGCTACACCTTC. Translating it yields CASSLVLRTAYGYTF.

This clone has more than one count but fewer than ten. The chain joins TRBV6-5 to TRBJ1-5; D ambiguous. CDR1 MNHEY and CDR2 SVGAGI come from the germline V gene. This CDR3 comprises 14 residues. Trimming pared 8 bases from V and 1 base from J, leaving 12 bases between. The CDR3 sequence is CASARAESNQPQHF. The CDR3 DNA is TGTGCCAGCGCGAGGGCAGAAAGCAATCAGCCCCAGCATTTT.

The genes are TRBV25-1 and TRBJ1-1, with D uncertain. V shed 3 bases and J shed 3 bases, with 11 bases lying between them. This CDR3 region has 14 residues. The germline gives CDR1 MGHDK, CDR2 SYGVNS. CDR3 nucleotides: TGTGCCAGCAGTGAGGGCAGGCTCGACACTGAAGCTTTCTTT. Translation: CASSEGRLDTEAFF. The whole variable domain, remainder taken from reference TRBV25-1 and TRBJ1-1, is EADIYQTPRYLVIGTGKKITLECSQTMGHDKMYWYQQDPGMELHLIHYSYGVNSTEKGDLSSESTVSRIRTEHFPLTLESARPSHTSQYLCASSEGRLDTEAFFGQGTRLTVV.

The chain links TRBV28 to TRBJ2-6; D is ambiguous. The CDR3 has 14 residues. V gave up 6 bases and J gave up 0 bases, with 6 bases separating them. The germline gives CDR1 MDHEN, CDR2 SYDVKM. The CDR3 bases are TGTGCCAGCAGGAGCTTCTCTGGGGCCAACGTCCTGACTTTC. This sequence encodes CASRSFSGANVLTF.

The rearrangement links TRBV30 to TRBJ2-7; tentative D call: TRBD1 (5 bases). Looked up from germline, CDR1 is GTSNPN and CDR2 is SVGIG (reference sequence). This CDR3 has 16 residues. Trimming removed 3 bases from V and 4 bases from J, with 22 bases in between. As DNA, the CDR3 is TGTGCCTGGAGCCCCCCATATGGGGCTAGTTTTTACGAGCAGTACTTC. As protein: CAWSPPYGASFYEQYF. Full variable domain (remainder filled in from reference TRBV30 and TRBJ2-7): SQTIHQWPATLVQPVGSPLSLECTVEGTSNPNLYWYRQAAGRGLQLLFYSVGIGQISSEVPQNLSASRPQDRQFILSSKKLLLSDSGFYLCAWSPPYGASFYEQYFGPGTRLTVT.